These T cell receptor beta chains were read from a single sample in a study of molecular identifiers for immune sequencing clone quantification. Via MiXCR, TCRdb re-called the PCR reads, giving one row per CDR3 protein. The data contain approximately 320,000 distinct CDR3 sequences, about 22% of them singletons. Sequences were obtained from naive CD8+ T cells from blood, with Jurkat cell RNA spiked in. The receptors here all came from a human donor in good health. Some libraries in this study had Jurkat cell RNA spiked in. The CDR3 runs from the conserved cysteine through the conserved F or W. The D gene is left open where the match is weak. A clone size is listed for some rows: how often the clone was seen (once, few, many), or a class if it is expanded.

J,size,D,V,DNA,CDR3
TRBJ2-5,-,-,TRBV4-3,TGCGCCAGCAGCCAGGCTAGCAGAGAGACCCAGTACTTC,CASSQASRETQYF
TRBJ1-4,many,-,TRBV2,TGTGCCAGCCGTCTCTGGGTAGACAGTCAAAATGAAAAACTGTTTTTT,CASRLWVDSQNEKLFF
TRBJ2-7,few,-,TRBV7-9,TGTGCCAGCAGGAGGACAGAAAGCTACGAGCAGTACTTC,CASRRTESYEQYF
TRBJ2-3,-,-,TRBV10-3,TGTGCCATCAGTGACAGGCAAGATACGCAGTATTTT,CAISDRQDTQYF
TRBJ2-3,-,TRBD1,TRBV28,TGTGCCAGCAGTCTCTTAGTTGGGCGGTCAGGGGGCTTTGCAGATACGCAGTATTTT,CASSLLVGRSGGFADTQYF
TRBJ1-4,-,-,TRBV3-1,TGTGCCAGCAGCCCCCAGGAGGCGGATGAAAAACTGTTTTTT,CASSPQEADEKLFF
TRBJ1-5,many,-,TRBV21-1,TGTGCCAGCACCTCCGGGACAGTTTTTCATCAGCCCCAGCATTTT,CASTSGTVFHQPQHF
TRBJ2-7,many,-,TRBV29-1,TGCAGCGTTGATAAGGAAGGGACCGGCAACTACGAGCAGTACTTC,CSVDKEGTGNYEQYF
TRBJ2-7,-,-,TRBV3-1,TGTGCCAGCAGCCCAGGGCATCCAAGGACGGAGAGCTACGAGCAGTACTTC,CASSPGHPRTESYEQYF
TRBJ2-7,many,TRBD1,TRBV6-1,TGTGCCAGCAGTGCCCGGGACAGGTCCTACGAGCAGTACTTC,CASSARDRSYEQYF
TRBJ2-3,few,-,TRBV25-1,TGTGCCAGCAGTGCGCTAAATTCCCAGCGGGTCGTAGATACGCAGTATTTT,CASSALNSQRVVDTQYF
TRBJ2-5,many,-,TRBV7-2,TGTGCCAGCAGCCCCAGGGACCGACAAGAGACCCAGTACTTC,CASSPRDRQETQYF
TRBJ1-6,few,-,TRBV4-3,TGCGCCAGCAGCCAAATAAGAATCAATTCACCCCTCCACTTT,CASSQIRINSPLHF
TRBJ2-5,-,TRBD1,TRBV7-9,TGTGCCAGCAGCCCTCCCGACAGGGGGGGCAGAGAGACCCAGTACTTC,CASSPPDRGGRETQYF
TRBJ2-3,many,TRBD2,TRBV9,TGTGCCAGCAGCCCAGAAGGTAGTCTAGCGGGGGGGGATACGCAGTATTTT,CASSPEGSLAGGDTQYF
TRBJ1-3,many,-,TRBV5-5,TGTGCCAGCAGCTTCGGAAGTGGGGCTGGAAACACCATATATTTT,CASSFGSGAGNTIYF
TRBJ2-7,many,-,TRBV5-1,TGCGCCAGCAGTGTGCGGACGACCCGGGAGCAGTACTTC,CASSVRTTREQYF
TRBJ2-1,-,TRBD2,TRBV7-3,TGTGCCAGCAGCTTATTCCTAGCGGGAGCCTATGAGCAGTTCTTC,CASSLFLAGAYEQFF
TRBJ2-6,few,-,TRBV4-1,TGCGCCAGCAGCCCCAGGGATTCTGGGGCCAACGTCCTGACTTTC,CASSPRDSGANVLTF
TRBJ1-1,few,-,TRBV6-2/TRBV6-3,TGTGCCAGCAGTTACGAGTCGAGGATGGGTGCTGAAGCTTTCTTT,CASSYESRMGAEAFF